The 23 T cell receptor beta chains in this list originate from one sample, sequenced in a study of T-cell reconstitution after alpha-beta-depleted transplantation in children. Library preparation (for TCRbeta) was performed with unique molecular identifiers. TCRdb processed the PCR reads anew with MiXCR; each CDR3 protein has one entry. The table records about 78,000 distinct CDR3 sequences, 11% to 15% of them present only once. This specimen was PBMCs, mostly from graft donor cells, taken 180 days after TCRalphabeta/CD19-depleted stem cell transplant. The receptors come from a male patient under 10 years old who had a stem cell transplant for acute lymphoblastic leukemia, so the T cells may come from the graft donor.

Only a few counts were recorded for this clonotype. This rearrangement joins TRBV4-3 to TRBJ2-2; the D gene is possibly TRBD1 (5 bases). Looked up from germline, CDR1 is LGHNA and CDR2 is YSLEER. There are 16 residues in the CDR3. V shed 3 bases and J shed 5 bases, with 16 bases lying between them. This CDR3 is CASSHRAALETGELFF. The CDR3 region has the DNA TGCGCCAGCAGCCACAGGGCAGCATTAGAGACCGGGGAGCTGTTTTTT.

This clonotype was found a few times. The genes are TRBV20-1 and TRBJ2-2; D unresolved. Trimming stripped 0 bases from V and 4 bases from J, with 6 bases between. This CDR3 region has 13 residues. Per germline, CDR1 DFQATT and CDR2 SNEGSKA (reference sequence). As DNA, the CDR3 is TGCAGTGCTAGAGACCAGTTCACCGGGGAGCTGTTTTTT. It is translated as CSARDQFTGELFF.

Comment on this clonotype: A much bigger clone sits one base away, suggesting this may be a read error. The genes are TRBV20-1 and TRBJ1-2, with 9 positions matching TRBD1. The V and J ends lost 3 bases and 3 bases, in that order; junction bases with no gene match: 5. Germline CDR1 DFQATT, CDR2 SNEGSKA (reference sequence). CDR3 length: 14 residues. CDR3 sequence (DNA): TGCAGTGCTAGGCGGGACAGGGTTTACTATGGCTACACCTTC. It encodes CSARRDRVYYGYTF.

This clonotype was seen more than once but under ten times. This rearrangement joins TRBV9 to TRBJ2-3, with D hard to call. The germline V gene encodes CDR1 SGDLS and CDR2 YYNGEE. There are 14 residues in the CDR3. V was clipped by 0 bases and J by 1 base, with 6 bases between them. In DNA form, the CDR3 reads TGTGCCAGCAGCGTAGCTCGCCGCACAGATACGCAGTATTTT. As protein: CASSVARRTDTQYF.

There are a few counts of this clonotype. The J gene is TRBJ2-5, the V gene TRBV6-5, with D perhaps TRBD1 (6 bases). CDR1 and CDR2 (germline): MNHEY, SVGAGI. The CDR3 is 15 amino acids. Deletions cut 3 bases from V and 2 bases from J, with 13 bases between. The CDR3 reads CASSYGDRPQETQYF. As DNA, the CDR3 is TGTGCCAGCAGTTATGGAGACAGGCCTCAAGAGACCCAGTACTTC.

The genes are TRBV14 and TRBJ2-2; D is possibly TRBD2 (5 bases). From germline, CDR1 is SGHDN and CDR2 FVKESK. V lost 0 bases and J 4 bases, leaving 15 bases between the germline ends. The CDR3 loop spans 17 amino acids. CDR3: CASSQDLGSHRTGELFF. The CDR3, as DNA: TGTGCCAGCAGCCAAGATCTGGGGAGCCACCGCACCGGGGAGCTGTTTTTT.

The chain is built from TRBV5-1 and TRBJ2-7; D is unresolved. The CDR3 length is 15 residues. Germline V gene data show CDR1 as SGHRS and CDR2 as YFSETQ. V was pared by 1 base and J by 4 bases, with 15 bases between. The CDR3 region has the DNA TGCGCCAGCAGCTTGAAGGTTCCTTTATCGTACGAGCAGTACTTC. Translating gives CASSLKVPLSYEQYF.

The chain recombines TRBV7-2 with TRBJ2-5; 13 nucleotides match TRBD2. Per the germline V gene, CDR1 is SGHTA and CDR2 is FQGNSA. The CDR3 runs 17 residues. The J segment lost 7 bases and the V segment lost 5 bases, leaving 13 bases of the junction unmatched. The CDR3 DNA reads TGTGCCAGCAGCCCAGCGAGGACTAGCGGGAGATTGGGGACCCAGTACTTC. Translated: CASSPARTSGRLGTQYF.

The chain employs TRBV12-3 or TRBV12-4 and TRBJ1-2, with 9 bases aligning to TRBD1. The CDR3 runs 16 residues. The junction had 9 bases not matched to a gene; V was cut back by 4 bases and J by 3 bases. CDR3 sequence (DNA): TGTGCCAGCAGTTCGGGAACAGGGGGCAAGGACTATGGCTACACCTTC. Translation: CASSSGTGGKDYGYTF.

This CDR3 is CAIKAVDTQYF. CDR3 DNA: TGTGCCATCAAAGCGGTGGATACGCAGTATTTT. This chain links TRBV10-3 with TRBJ2-3; tentative D call: TRBD2 (5 bases). V lost 7 bases and J 6 bases, leaving 8 bases between the germline ends. This CDR3 spans 11 amino acids. Per germline, CDR1 ENHRY and CDR2 SYGVKD.

This clonotype occurred a few times. The rearrangement links TRBV5-8 to TRBJ1-2; no clear D. V was shortened by 2 bases and J by 8 bases, with 7 bases between the two germline ends. Looked up from germline, CDR1 is SGHTS and CDR2 is YDEGEE. The CDR3 runs 11 residues. CDR3 bases: TGTGCCAGCAGCTTTTTCTACGGCTACACCTTC. Encoded protein: CASSFFYGYTF.

This clonotype rates as medium-sized (0.01 to 0.1%). The CDR3 spells CASSQEDLMGSPLHF. CDR3 DNA: TGCGCCAGCAGCCAAGAAGACTTAATGGGTTCACCCCTCCACTTT. J is TRBJ1-6 and V is TRBV4-3; D ambiguous. Germline CDR1 reads LGHNA; CDR2 reads YSLEER. The CDR3 spans 15 residues. Trimming removed 0 bases at V and 9 bases at J, with 12 bases between.

This clonotype showed up just a few times. The rearrangement joins TRBV12-3 or TRBV12-4 to TRBJ1-3; D is unclear. Trimming left V 7 bases short and J 0 bases short, with 7 bases between. This CDR3 has 13 amino acids. CDR3 coding DNA: TGTGCCAGCATTCGGATCTCTGGAAACACCATATATTTT. Its protein is CASIRISGNTIYF.

This clonotype was counted many times. This chain joins TRBV7-6 and TRBJ2-3; perhaps D is TRBD1 or TRBD2 (5 bases each). Trimming left V 3 bases short and J 4 bases short, with 14 bases between. The CDR3 has 15 residues. Looked up from germline, CDR1 is SGHVS and CDR2 is FNYEAQ. As DNA, the CDR3 is TGTGCCAGCAGCTTGAGGGGTTATAGCGCAGATACGCAGTATTTT. It specifies CASSLRGYSADTQYF.

The table lists this clonotype with a few counts. CDR3 loop: CAIRASGGLDTQYF. For the CDR3, the DNA is TGTGCCATCAGGGCTAGCGGGGGTTTAGATACGCAGTATTTT. V gene TRBV10-3 combines with J gene TRBJ2-3; 10 nucleotides line up with TRBD2. V lost 6 bases to trimming and J lost 5 bases; unmatched junction nucleotides: 5. This CDR3 comprises 14 residues. The germline V gene encodes CDR1 ENHRY and CDR2 SYGVKD.

The sample holds a few counts of this clonotype. The chain carries TRBV9 and TRBJ2-4; D remains unclear. V lost 0 bases and J 7 bases, leaving 11 bases between the germline ends. Per germline, CDR1 SGDLS and CDR2 YYNGEE. This CDR3 comprises 14 residues. In DNA, the CDR3 is TGTGCCAGCAGCGTAGCCGAGGTTAGGAACATTCAGTACTTC. Translated, it gives CASSVAEVRNIQYF.

This clonotype showed up just a few times. This sequence joins TRBV18 and TRBJ2-7; D is unclear. The germline V gene has CDR1 KGHSH and CDR2 LQKENI. This CDR3 is built from 14 residues. Trimming took 2 bases from V and 7 from J, leaving 15 bases between them. The CDR3: CASSPGAPKLEQYF. The CDR3 DNA reads as TGTGCCAGCTCACCAGGAGCCCCGAAGCTAGAGCAGTACTTC.

The chain joins TRBV30 to TRBJ1-2; TRBD1 is a possible D gene (6 bases). In germline, CDR1 is GTSNPN, CDR2 SVGIG (reference sequence). V was clipped by 8 bases and J by 4 bases, with 20 bases between them. There are 14 residues in the CDR3. The DNA for the CDR3 is TGTGCCCAGAGCGGGGGCGCGAAACTCTATGGCTACACCTTC. It specifies CAQSGGAKLYGYTF.

CDR3 residues: CASSYSGPGGHEQYF. CDR3 bases: TGTGCCAGCAGTTACTCTGGCCCCGGAGGACACGAGCAGTACTTC. The V gene is TRBV6-5, the J gene TRBJ2-7, with D perhaps matching TRBD2 (5 bases). This CDR3 comprises 15 residues. Germline values: CDR1 MNHEY, CDR2 SVGAGI. V lost 0 bases and J lost 5, with 14 bases in between.

J is TRBJ1-2 and V is TRBV18, with a weak D call TRBD1 (5 bases). CDR1 and CDR2 from the germline V gene are KGHSH and LQKENI. Trimming cost V 4 bases and J 0 bases, with 12 bases left between them. This CDR3 is built from 15 residues. Here the CDR3 DNA reads TGTGCCAGCTCACAACGGGACCGAACTAACTATGGCTACACCTTC. It translates to CASSQRDRTNYGYTF.

This clonotype appeared a few times. The J gene is TRBJ2-1, the V gene TRBV12-3 or TRBV12-4, with 8 bases fitting TRBD2. This CDR3 comprises 15 residues. The J segment lost 4 bases and the V segment lost 3 bases, leaving 5 bases of the junction unmatched. DNA of the CDR3: TGTGCCAGCAGTTTTCCTAGCGGGTCTTACAATGAGCAGTTCTTC. Protein sequence: CASSFPSGSYNEQFF.

The chain joins TRBV27 to TRBJ1-5; 9 bases line up with TRBD1. Germline assignment: CDR1 MNHEY and CDR2 SMNVEV (reference sequence). J lost 7 bases, V lost 8 bases, and 9 bases had no gene match. The CDR3 is made up of 14 amino acids. CDR3 protein: CASPGGDRDQPQHF. The DNA for the CDR3 is TGTGCCAGCCCGGGCGGGGACAGGGACCAGCCCCAGCATTTT.

The J gene is TRBJ1-1, the V gene TRBV9; D gene uncertain. The CDR3 spans 17 residues. Trimming pared 5 bases from V and 1 base from J, leaving 21 bases between. The germline CDR1 and CDR2 sequences are SGDLS and YYNGEE. CDR3 in DNA: TGTGCCAGCAGTAGGACTAATGGGAGGGATCCGAACACTGAAGCTTTCTTT. It codes for CASSRTNGRDPNTEAFF. The entire variable domain, with the rest obtained from reference TRBV9 and TRBJ1-1, is as follows: DSGVTQTPKHLITATGQRVTLRCSPRSGDLSVYWYQQSLDQGLQFLIQYYNGEERAKGNILERFSAQQFPDLHSELNLSSLELGDSALYFCASSRTNGRDPNTEAFFGQGTRLTVV.